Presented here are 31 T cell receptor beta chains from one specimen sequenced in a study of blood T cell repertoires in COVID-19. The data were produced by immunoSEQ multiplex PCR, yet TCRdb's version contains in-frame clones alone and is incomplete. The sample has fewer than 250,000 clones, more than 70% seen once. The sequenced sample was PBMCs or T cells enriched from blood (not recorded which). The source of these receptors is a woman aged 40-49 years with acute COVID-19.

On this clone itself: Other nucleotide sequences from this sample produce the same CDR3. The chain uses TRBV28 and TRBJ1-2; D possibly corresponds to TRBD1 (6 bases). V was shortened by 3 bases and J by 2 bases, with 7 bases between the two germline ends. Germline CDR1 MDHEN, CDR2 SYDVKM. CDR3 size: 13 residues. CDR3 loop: CASSLTGNYGYTF. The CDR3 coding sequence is TGTGCCAGCAGTTTGACAGGAAACTATGGCTACACCTTC.

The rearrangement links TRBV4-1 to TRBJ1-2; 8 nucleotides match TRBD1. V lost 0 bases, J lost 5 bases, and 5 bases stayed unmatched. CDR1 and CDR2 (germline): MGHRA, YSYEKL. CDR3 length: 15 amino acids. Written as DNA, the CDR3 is TGCGCCAGCAGCCAAGAGGGACAGGAAGATTATGGCTACACCTTC. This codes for CASSQEGQEDYGYTF.

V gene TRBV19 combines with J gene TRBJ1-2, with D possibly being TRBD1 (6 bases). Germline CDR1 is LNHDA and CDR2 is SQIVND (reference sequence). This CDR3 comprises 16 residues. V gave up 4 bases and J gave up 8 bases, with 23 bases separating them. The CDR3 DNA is TGTGCCAGTAGTAAACCGGGACAAGTGGGATTCGGGGGCTACACCTTC. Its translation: CASSKPGQVGFGGYTF.

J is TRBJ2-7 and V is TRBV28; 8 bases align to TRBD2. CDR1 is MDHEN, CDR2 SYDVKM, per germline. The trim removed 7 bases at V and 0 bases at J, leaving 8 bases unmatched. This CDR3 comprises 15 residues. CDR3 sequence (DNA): TGTGCCAGCACCAAACTAGCGGTGATCTCCTACGAGCAGTACTTC. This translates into CASTKLAVISYEQYF. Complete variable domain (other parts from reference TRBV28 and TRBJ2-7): DVKVTQSSRYLVKRTGEKVFLECVQDMDHENMFWYRQDPGLGLRLIYFSYDVKMKEKGDIPEGYSVSREKKERFSLILESASTNQTSMYLCASTKLAVISYEQYFGPGTRLTVT.

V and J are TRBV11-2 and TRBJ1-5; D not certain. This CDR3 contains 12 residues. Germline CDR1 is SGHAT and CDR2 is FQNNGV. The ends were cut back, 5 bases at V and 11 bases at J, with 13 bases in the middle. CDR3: CASSQGSLTQHF. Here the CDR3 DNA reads TGTGCCAGCAGCCAAGGGAGCCTGACCCAGCATTTT.

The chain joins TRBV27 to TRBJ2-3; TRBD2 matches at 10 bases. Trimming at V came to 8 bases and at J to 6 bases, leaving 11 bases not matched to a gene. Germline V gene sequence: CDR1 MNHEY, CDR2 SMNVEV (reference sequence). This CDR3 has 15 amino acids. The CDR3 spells CASRTRSGRLDTQYF. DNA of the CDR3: TGTGCCAGCCGAACCCGTAGCGGGAGGCTGGATACGCAGTATTTT.

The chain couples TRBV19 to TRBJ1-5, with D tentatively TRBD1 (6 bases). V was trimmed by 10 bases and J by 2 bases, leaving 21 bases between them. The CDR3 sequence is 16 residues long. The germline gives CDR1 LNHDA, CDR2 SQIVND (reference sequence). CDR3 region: CAIPSGGRAGNQPQHF. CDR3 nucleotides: TGTGCCATCCCCTCTGGGGGCAGGGCGGGCAATCAGCCCCAGCATTTT.

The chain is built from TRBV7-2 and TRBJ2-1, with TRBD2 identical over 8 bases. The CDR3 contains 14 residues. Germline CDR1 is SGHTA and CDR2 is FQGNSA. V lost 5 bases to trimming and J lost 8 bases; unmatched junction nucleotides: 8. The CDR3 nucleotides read TGTGCCAGCAGCCTAGGGACTAGTTCTTATGAGCAGTTCTTC. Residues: CASSLGTSSYEQFF.

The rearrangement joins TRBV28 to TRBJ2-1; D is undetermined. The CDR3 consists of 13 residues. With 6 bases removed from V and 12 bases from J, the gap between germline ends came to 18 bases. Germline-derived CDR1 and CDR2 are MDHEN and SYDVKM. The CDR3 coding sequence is TGTGCCAGCAGACCTGGAGTTATGTCGGGGCAGTTCTTC. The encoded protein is CASRPGVMSGQFF.

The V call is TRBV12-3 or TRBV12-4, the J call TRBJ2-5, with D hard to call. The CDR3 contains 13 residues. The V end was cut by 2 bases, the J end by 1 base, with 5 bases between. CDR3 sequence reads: CASSLPSQETQYF. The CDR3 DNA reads TGTGCCAGCAGTTTACCGAGCCAAGAGACCCAGTACTTC.

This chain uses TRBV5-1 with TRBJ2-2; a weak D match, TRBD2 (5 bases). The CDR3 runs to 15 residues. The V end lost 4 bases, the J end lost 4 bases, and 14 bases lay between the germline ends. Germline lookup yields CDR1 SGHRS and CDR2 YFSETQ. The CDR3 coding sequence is TGCGCCAGCAGCGGGAACGGACTCTCCACCGGGGAGCTGTTTTTT. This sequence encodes CASSGNGLSTGELFF.

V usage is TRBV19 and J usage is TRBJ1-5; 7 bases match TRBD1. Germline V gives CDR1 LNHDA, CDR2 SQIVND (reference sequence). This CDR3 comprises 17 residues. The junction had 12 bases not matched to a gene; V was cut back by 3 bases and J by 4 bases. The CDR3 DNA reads TGTGCCAGTAGTATGACGACAGGGTTGGGGACTAATCAGCCCCAGCATTTT. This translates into CASSMTTGLGTNQPQHF.

The CDR3 is CASREVTGELFF. The CDR3 DNA sequence: TGTGCCAGCAGAGAGGTTACCGGGGAGCTGTTTTTT. The chain combines TRBV6-5 with TRBJ2-2; unclear D gene. Trimming took off 6 bases at V and 5 bases at J, with 7 bases between the two ends. In germline, CDR1 is MNHEY, CDR2 SVGAGI. CDR3 length: 12 amino acids.

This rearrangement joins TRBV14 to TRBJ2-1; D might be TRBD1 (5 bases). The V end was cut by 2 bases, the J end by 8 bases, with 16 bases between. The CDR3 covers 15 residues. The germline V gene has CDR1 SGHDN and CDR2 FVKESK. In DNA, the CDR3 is TGTGCCAGCAGCCAACAGGGTTTGATCTCGGATGAGCAGTTCTTC. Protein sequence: CASSQQGLISDEQFF.

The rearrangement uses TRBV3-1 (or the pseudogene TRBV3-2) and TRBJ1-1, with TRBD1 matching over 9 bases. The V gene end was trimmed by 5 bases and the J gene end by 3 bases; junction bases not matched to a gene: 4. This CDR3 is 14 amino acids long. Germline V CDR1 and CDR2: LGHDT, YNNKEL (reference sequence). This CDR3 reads CASSNRDRDTEAFF. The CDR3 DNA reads TGTGCCAGCAGCAACCGGGACAGGGACACTGAAGCTTTCTTT.

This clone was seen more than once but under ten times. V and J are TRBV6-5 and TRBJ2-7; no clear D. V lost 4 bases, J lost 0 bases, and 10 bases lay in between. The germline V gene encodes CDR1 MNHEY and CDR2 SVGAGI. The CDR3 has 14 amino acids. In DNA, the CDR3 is TGTGCCAGCAGTTCGCACACGGGCTCCTACGAGCAGTACTTC. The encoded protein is CASSSHTGSYEQYF.

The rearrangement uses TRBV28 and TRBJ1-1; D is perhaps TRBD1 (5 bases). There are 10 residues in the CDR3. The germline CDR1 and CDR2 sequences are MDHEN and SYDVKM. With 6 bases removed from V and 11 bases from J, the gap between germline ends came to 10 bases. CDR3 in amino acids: CASSSGLAFF. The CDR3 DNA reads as TGTGCCAGCAGCTCAGGGTTGGCTTTCTTT.

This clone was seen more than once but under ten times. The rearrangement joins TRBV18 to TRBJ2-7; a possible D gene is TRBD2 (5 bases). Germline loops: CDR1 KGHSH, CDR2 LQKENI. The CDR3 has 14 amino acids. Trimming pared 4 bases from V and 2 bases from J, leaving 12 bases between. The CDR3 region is CASSRGPDAYEQYF. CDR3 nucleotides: TGTGCCAGCTCACGAGGGCCAGATGCCTACGAGCAGTACTTC. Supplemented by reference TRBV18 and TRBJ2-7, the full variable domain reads NAGVMQNPRHLVRRRGQEARLRCSPMKGHSHVYWYRQLPEEGLKFMVYLQKENIIDESGMPKERFSAEFPKEGPSILRIQQVVRGDSAAYFCASSRGPDAYEQYFGPGTRLTVT.

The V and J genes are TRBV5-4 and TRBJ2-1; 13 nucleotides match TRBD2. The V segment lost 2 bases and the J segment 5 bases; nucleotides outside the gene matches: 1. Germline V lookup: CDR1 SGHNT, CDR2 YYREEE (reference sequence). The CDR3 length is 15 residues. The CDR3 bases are TGTGCCAGCAGCTTAACTAGCGGGAGGGACAATGAGCAGTTCTTC. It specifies CASSLTSGRDNEQFF.

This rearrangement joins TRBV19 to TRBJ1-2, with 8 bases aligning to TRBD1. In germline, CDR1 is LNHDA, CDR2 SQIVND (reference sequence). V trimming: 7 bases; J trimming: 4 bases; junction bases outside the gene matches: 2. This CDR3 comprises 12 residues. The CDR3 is CASKGTGYGYTF. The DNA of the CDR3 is TGTGCCAGTAAAGGGACAGGCTATGGCTACACCTTC.

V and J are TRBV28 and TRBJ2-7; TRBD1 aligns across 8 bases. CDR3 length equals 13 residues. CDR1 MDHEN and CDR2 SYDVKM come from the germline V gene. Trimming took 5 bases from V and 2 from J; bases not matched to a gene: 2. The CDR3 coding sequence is TGTGCCAGCAGTATACAGGGGGCCTACGAGCAGTACTTC. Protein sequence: CASSIQGAYEQYF.

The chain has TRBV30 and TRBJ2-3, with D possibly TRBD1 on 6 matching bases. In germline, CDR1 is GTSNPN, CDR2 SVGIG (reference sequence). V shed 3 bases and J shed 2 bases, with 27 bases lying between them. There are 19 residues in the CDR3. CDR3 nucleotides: TGTGCCTGGAGCCCCCTCCGGGTAGGGGGTCAAACCATCACAGATACGCAGTATTTT. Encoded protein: CAWSPLRVGGQTITDTQYF.

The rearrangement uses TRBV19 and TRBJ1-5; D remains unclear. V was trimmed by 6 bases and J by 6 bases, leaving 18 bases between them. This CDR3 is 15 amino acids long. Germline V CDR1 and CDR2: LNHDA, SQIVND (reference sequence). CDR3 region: CASSPAGGKGQPQHF. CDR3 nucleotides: TGTGCCAGTAGCCCGGCCGGAGGGAAAGGTCAGCCCCAGCATTTT. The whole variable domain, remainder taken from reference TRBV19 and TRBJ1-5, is DGGITQSPKYLFRKEGQNVTLSCEQNLNHDAMYWYRQDPGQGLRLIYYSQIVNDFQKGDIAEGYSVSREKKESFPLTVTSAQKNPTAFYLCASSPAGGKGQPQHFGDGTRLSIL.

This chain's CDR3 is CASSPLVRGTDTQYF. The CDR3 DNA is TGTGCCAGCAGCCCTCTAGTGAGGGGGACAGATACGCAGTATTTT. The J gene is TRBJ2-3, the V gene TRBV9; a weak D match, TRBD1 (6 bases). Germline CDR1 and CDR2: SGDLS and YYNGEE. The CDR3 has 15 residues. Trimming took 4 bases from V and 3 from J, leaving 15 bases between them.

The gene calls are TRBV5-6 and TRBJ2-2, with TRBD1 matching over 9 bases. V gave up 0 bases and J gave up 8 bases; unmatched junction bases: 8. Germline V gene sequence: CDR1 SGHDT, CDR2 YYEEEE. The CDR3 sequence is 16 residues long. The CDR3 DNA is TGTGCCAGCAGCTTGGCACAGGGGGCAACGGTGGGGGAGCTGTTTTTT. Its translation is CASSLAQGATVGELFF.

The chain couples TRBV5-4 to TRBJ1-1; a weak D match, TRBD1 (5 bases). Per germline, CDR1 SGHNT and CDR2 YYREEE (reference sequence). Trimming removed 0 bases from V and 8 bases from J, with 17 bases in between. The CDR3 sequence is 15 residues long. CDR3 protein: CASSLETGRIREAFF. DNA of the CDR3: TGTGCCAGCAGCTTGGAAACAGGAAGAATCAGGGAAGCTTTCTTT.

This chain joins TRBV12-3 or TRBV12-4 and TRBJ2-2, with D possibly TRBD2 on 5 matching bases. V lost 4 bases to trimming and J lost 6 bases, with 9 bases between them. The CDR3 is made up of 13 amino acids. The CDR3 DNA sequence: TGTGCCAGCAGTTCGGGATCGGCCGGGGAGCTGTTTTTT. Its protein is CASSSGSAGELFF.

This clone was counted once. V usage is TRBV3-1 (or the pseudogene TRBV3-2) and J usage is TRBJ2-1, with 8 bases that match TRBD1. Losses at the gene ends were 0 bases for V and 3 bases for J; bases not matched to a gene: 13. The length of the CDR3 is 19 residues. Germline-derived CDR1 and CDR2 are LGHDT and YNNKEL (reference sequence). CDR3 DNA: TGTGCCAGCAGCCAAGAAAAAGATCAGGGGGCAAAAGGCTACAATGAGCAGTTCTTC. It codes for CASSQEKDQGAKGYNEQFF.

CDR3 sequence: CASSRGGPYEQYF. CDR3 DNA: TGTGCCAGCTCAAGGGGGGGGCCCTACGAGCAGTACTTC. The gene calls are TRBV18 and TRBJ2-7, with a tentative D call TRBD2 (7 bases). Germline V lookup: CDR1 KGHSH, CDR2 LQKENI. Trimming pared 5 bases from V and 2 bases from J, leaving 10 bases between. The CDR3 sequence is 13 residues long.

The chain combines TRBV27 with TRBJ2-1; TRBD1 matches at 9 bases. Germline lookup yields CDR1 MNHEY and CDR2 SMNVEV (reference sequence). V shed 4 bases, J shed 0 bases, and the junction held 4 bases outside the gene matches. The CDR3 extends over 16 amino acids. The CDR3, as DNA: TGTGCCAGCAGTTCCGGACAGGGGTACTCCTACAATGAGCAGTTCTTC. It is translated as CASSSGQGYSYNEQFF.

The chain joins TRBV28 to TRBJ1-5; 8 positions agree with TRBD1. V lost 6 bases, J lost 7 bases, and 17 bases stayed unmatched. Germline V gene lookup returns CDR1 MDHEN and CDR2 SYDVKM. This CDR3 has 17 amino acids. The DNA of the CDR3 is TGTGCCAGCAGCAATTCAGCCAGGACAGGGTGGGCCCAGCCCCAGCATTTT. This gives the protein CASSNSARTGWAQPQHF.